This passage covers 14 T cell receptor beta chains from one sample sequenced in a study of blood T cell repertoires in COVID-19. Libraries were prepared by immunoSEQ multiplex PCR; TCRdb keeps only in-frame clonotypes and omits some of them. The data hold hundreds of thousands of clones, with 70% to 90% observed a single time. The sample taken for sequencing was PBMCs or T cells enriched from blood (not recorded which). These receptors came from a woman in her late teens or twenties with acute COVID-19.

V is TRBV2 and J is TRBJ1-6, with 10 bases aligning to TRBD1. The junction had 8 bases not matched to a gene; V was cut back by 5 bases and J by 7 bases. CDR1 and CDR2 (germline): SNHLY, FYNNEI. This CDR3 is built from 16 residues. The CDR3 protein is CASSYLGTGVNSPLHF. DNA of the CDR3: TGTGCCAGCAGTTACCTCGGGACAGGGGTAAATTCACCCCTCCACTTT. The entire variable domain, with the rest obtained from reference TRBV2 and TRBJ1-6, is as follows: EPEVTQTPSHQVTQMGQEVILRCVPISNHLYFYWYRQILGQKVEFLVSFYNNEISEKSEIFDDQFSVERPDGSNFTLKIRSTKLEDSAMYFCASSYLGTGVNSPLHFGNGTRLTVT.

The J gene is TRBJ2-7, the V gene TRBV23-1; TRBD1 might be the D (5 bases). TRBV23-1 is known as an ORF, though its function is uncertain. The CDR3 totals 16 residues. Trimming took 3 bases from V and 0 from J, leaving 15 bases between them. This CDR3 is CASSHAVGQSSYEQYF. The DNA of the CDR3 is TGCGCCAGCAGTCATGCGGTGGGGCAGAGCTCCTACGAGCAGTACTTC.

The chain joins TRBV27 to TRBJ1-2; D possibly corresponds to TRBD1 (6 bases). Germline V gene lookup returns CDR1 MNHEY and CDR2 SMNVEV (reference sequence). The CDR3 is 14 amino acids. Trimming shortened V by 2 bases and J by 9 bases, and 16 bases separated the two germline ends. The CDR3 bases are TGTGCCAGCAGTTTAATAGGGGGGGCTCATAGCTACACCTTC. Translated, it gives CASSLIGGAHSYTF.

The chain couples TRBV6-5 to TRBJ1-2, with 9 bases identical to TRBD1. The germline CDR1 and CDR2 sequences are MNHEY and SVGAGI. Losses at the gene ends were 6 bases for V and 4 bases for J; bases not matched to a gene: 6. This CDR3 spans 14 amino acids. CDR3 nucleotide sequence: TGTGCCAGCAGGACGGACAGGGGTTTCTATGGCTACACCTTC. It translates to CASRTDRGFYGYTF.

The V call is TRBV5-6, the J call TRBJ1-1, with 9 nucleotides matching TRBD1. Germline CDR1 SGHDT, CDR2 YYEEEE. V dropped 3 bases and J dropped 4; count of bases not matched to a gene: 1. The CDR3 is 13 residues long. The CDR3 loop reads CASSWDRVTEAFF. The CDR3 nucleotides are TGTGCCAGCAGCTGGGACAGGGTCACTGAAGCTTTCTTT.

The genes are TRBV11-3 and TRBJ2-1, with TRBD2 matching 14 bases. The CDR3 runs to 18 residues. CDR1 and CDR2 (germline): SGHNT, YENEEA. Trimming cost V 0 bases and J 3 bases; bases outside gene matches: 4. CDR3 loop: CASSLDSTSGRDYNEQFF. CDR3 DNA: TGTGCCAGCAGCTTAGATTCGACTAGCGGGAGGGACTACAATGAGCAGTTCTTC.

The table lists this clone with a count of one. For the CDR3, the DNA is TGCGCCAGCAGCCCTGGGACAGGGGGGGGAAACACTGAAGCTTTCTTT. It yields the protein CASSPGTGGGNTEAFF. The rearrangement joins TRBV5-1 to TRBJ1-1; TRBD1 matches 11 bases. Germline V gene sequence: CDR1 SGHRS, CDR2 YFSETQ. Trimming at V came to 4 bases and at J to 2 bases, leaving 7 bases not matched to a gene. CDR3 size: 16 residues.

The chain joins TRBV5-1 to TRBJ1-1; 12 bases are shared with TRBD1. Germline lookup yields CDR1 SGHRS and CDR2 YFSETQ. There are 15 residues in the CDR3. V gave up 3 bases and J gave up 4 bases; unmatched junction bases: 4. The CDR3 protein is CASSSGQGAFTEAFF. The DNA of the CDR3 is TGCGCCAGCAGCTCGGGACAGGGGGCCTTCACTGAAGCTTTCTTT.

This sequence joins TRBV13 and TRBJ2-1; TRBD1 might be the D (5 bases). The germline CDR1 and CDR2 sequences are PRHDT and FYEKMQ (reference sequence). The CDR3 sequence is 13 residues long. V was shortened by 5 bases and J by 5 bases, with 10 bases between the two germline ends. Here the CDR3 DNA reads TGTGCCAGCAGCCCCGACAGCAACAATGAGCAGTTCTTC. It translates to CASSPDSNNEQFF. Supplemented by reference TRBV13 and TRBJ2-1, the full variable domain reads AAGVIQSPRHLIKEKRETATLKCYPIPRHDTVYWYQQGPGQDPQFLISFYEKMQSDKGSIPDRFSAQQFSDYHSELNMSSLELGDSALYFCASSPDSNNEQFFGPGTRLTVL.

V gene TRBV19 combines with J gene TRBJ2-5; 7 bases are a match to TRBD1. Losses at the gene ends were 4 bases for V and 4 bases for J; bases not matched to a gene: 9. The length of the CDR3 is 15 residues. In germline, CDR1 is LNHDA, CDR2 SQIVND (reference sequence). CDR3 residues: CASSKSWDRRETQYF. CDR3 nucleotide sequence: TGTGCCAGTAGTAAATCCTGGGACAGACGAGAGACCCAGTACTTC.

This clone was recorded only once. V is TRBV2 and J is TRBJ1-2; 9 positions agree with TRBD1. V was pared by 6 bases and J by 6 bases, with 8 bases of the junction left unmatched. The CDR3 has 14 residues. Per germline, CDR1 SNHLY and CDR2 FYNNEI. The DNA for the CDR3 is TGTGCCAGCAGGACCGGGACAGGGAGTCATGGCTACACCTTC. Translated: CASRTGTGSHGYTF.

This clone was seen only once. The gene calls are TRBV5-1 and TRBJ1-6; D gene ambiguous. Trimming cost V 0 bases and J 0 bases, with 10 bases left between them. This CDR3 has 17 residues. Germline values: CDR1 SGHRS, CDR2 YFSETQ. CDR3: CASSLARSDSYNSPLHF. In DNA, the CDR3 is TGCGCCAGCAGCTTGGCCCGGTCCGACTCCTATAATTCACCCCTCCACTTT.

The rearrangement uses TRBV28 and TRBJ2-5; a possible D gene is TRBD2 (6 bases). Germline V gene sequence: CDR1 MDHEN, CDR2 SYDVKM. This CDR3 has 17 amino acids. Trimming cost V 3 bases and J 7 bases, with 24 bases left between them. CDR3 protein: CASSFDSKRAQWGTQYF. The CDR3 bases are TGTGCCAGCAGTTTCGATTCCAAGCGGGCGCAATGGGGGACCCAGTACTTC. The full variable domain, with the rest looked up from reference TRBV28 and TRBJ2-5, is DVKVTQSSRYLVKRTGEKVFLECVQDMDHENMFWYRQDPGLGLRLIYFSYDVKMKEKGDIPEGYSVSREKKERFSLILESASTNQTSMYLCASSFDSKRAQWGTQYFGPGTRLLVL.

V gene TRBV10-1 combines with J gene TRBJ2-7, with D unclear. The CDR3 extends over 11 amino acids. Germline V gene lookup returns CDR1 WNHNN and CDR2 SYGVQD (reference sequence). Trimming stripped 5 bases from V and 2 bases from J, with 4 bases between. CDR3 in DNA: TGCGCCAGCAGTAACACCTACGAGCAGTACTTC. Its translation: CASSNTYEQYF.